The next 5 T cell receptor beta chains were all read from a single sample in a study of coeliac disease. Measured with immunoSEQ multiplex PCR; TCRdb has only the in-frame clones, and not every one. The sample shows some 8,700 clones, less than 75% of them seen only once. Sample: intraepithelial lymphocytes from the gut. The receptors come from a woman in her sixties or seventies with celiac disease.

The V call is TRBV27, the J call TRBJ2-2; a possible D gene is TRBD1 (6 bases). The V gene's germline CDR1 is MNHEY and CDR2 SMNVEV (reference sequence). The germline V and J ends were trimmed by 5 bases and 6 bases, with 10 bases remaining between them. The CDR3 sequence is 13 residues long. This CDR3 is CASSLGGPGELFF. In DNA, the CDR3 is TGTGCCAGCAGTCTAGGGGGTCCCGGGGAGCTGTTTTTT.

The chain couples TRBV7-2 to TRBJ1-2; 9 bases agree with TRBD1. The CDR3 covers 15 residues. After removal of 2 bases from V and 4 bases from J, the junction contained 5 bases not matched to a gene. CDR1 is SGHTA and CDR2 is FQGNSA in the germline V gene. In DNA, the CDR3 is TGTGCCAGCAGCTTAAGGACAGGGGATGTCTATGGCTACACCTTC. It encodes CASSLRTGDVYGYTF.

This clone was counted only a few times. V usage is TRBV27 and J usage is TRBJ2-3; no firm D call. Germline CDR1 is MNHEY and CDR2 is SMNVEV (reference sequence). Trimming stripped 5 bases from V and 1 base from J, with 7 bases between. The CDR3 is 13 residues long. The CDR3 is CASSPRGTDTQYF. CDR3 DNA sequence: TGTGCCAGCAGTCCCCGGGGCACAGATACGCAGTATTTT.

The genes are TRBV6-6 and TRBJ2-5, with TRBD2 identical over 8 bases. The V gene end was trimmed by 4 bases and the J gene end by 7 bases; junction bases not matched to a gene: 11. From germline, CDR1 is MNHNY and CDR2 SVGAGI (reference sequence). This CDR3 is built from 15 residues. The CDR3 coding sequence is TGTGCCAGCAGTTCCGCCGGGGGGGCGCAGGGGACCCAGTACTTC. It encodes CASSSAGGAQGTQYF.

For this clone: This may be a read error, as it is one base from a much larger clone. Other DNA variants within this sample encode the same CDR3. The chain couples TRBV5-4 to TRBJ2-5; D might be TRBD2 (5 bases). The CDR3 spans 12 residues. V was pared by 0 bases and J by 9 bases, with 9 bases between. CDR1 and CDR2 (germline): SGHNT, YYREEE (reference sequence). The CDR3 loop is CASSLESGSQYF. DNA of the CDR3: TGTGCCAGCAGCTTGGAATCGGGGTCCCAGTACTTC.